The rows below give T cell receptor beta chains drawn from one sample of a study of blood T cell repertoires in COVID-19. TCRdb's table, derived via immunoSEQ multiplex PCR, lists solely in-frame clones and lacks some. The data contain about 49,000 clones, around 86% of them singletons. Sequences were obtained from peripheral blood. Receptors were obtained from a woman aged 80 or older with COVID-19, enrolled during active disease. Both conserved end residues are part of each CDR3. The order of the fields is J gene, V gene, clone size, D gene, CDR3 DNA, CDR3 protein. D genes are given only for firm matches. Part of the rows lack a size; the others show once, few, many or a class for expanded clones.

j_call: TRBJ2-5
v_call: TRBV7-9
clone_size: few
d_call: .
cdr3_nt: TGTGCCAGCAGCCCTACAGAGGGGACCCAGTACTTC
cdr3_aa: CASSPTEGTQYF

j_call: TRBJ2-2
v_call: TRBV27
clone_size: .
d_call: .
cdr3_nt: TGTGCCAGCAGTCCCAAGCCCCTTCTAGCGACCGGGGAGCTGTTTTTT
cdr3_aa: CASSPKPLLATGELFF

j_call: TRBJ2-7
v_call: TRBV19
clone_size: .
d_call: TRBD1
cdr3_nt: TGTGCCAGTACCAGGGGACAGTCCTACGAGCAGTACTTC
cdr3_aa: CASTRGQSYEQYF

j_call: TRBJ2-1
v_call: TRBV5-6
clone_size: .
d_call: .
cdr3_nt: TGTGCCAGCAGCTTAAAGATACTAGTCTTTAGTAATGAGCAGTTCTTC
cdr3_aa: CASSLKILVFSNEQFF

j_call: TRBJ1-6
v_call: TRBV7-9
clone_size: .
d_call: .
cdr3_nt: TGTGCCAGCAGCTTGTCCGGGAGCTCCTATAATTCACCCCTCCACTTT
cdr3_aa: CASSLSGSSYNSPLHF

j_call: TRBJ2-1
v_call: TRBV27
clone_size: .
d_call: TRBD1
cdr3_nt: TGTGCCAGCAGTTTACTTGGGACAGGAGTAAACAATGAGCAGTTCTTC
cdr3_aa: CASSLLGTGVNNEQFF

j_call: TRBJ2-1
v_call: TRBV3-1/TRBV3-2
clone_size: .
d_call: TRBD2
cdr3_nt: TGTGCCAGCAGCCGATCGGGACTAGTCAATGAGCAGTTCTTC
cdr3_aa: CASSRSGLVNEQFF

j_call: TRBJ2-1
v_call: TRBV6-5
clone_size: few
d_call: TRBD2
cdr3_nt: TGTGCCAGCAGGAACGGGGGGAAGCAGTTCTTC
cdr3_aa: CASRNGGKQFF

j_call: TRBJ1-1
v_call: TRBV19
clone_size: .
d_call: .
cdr3_nt: TGTGCCAGTAGTCCCAGGGTTATGAACACTGAAGCTTTCTTT
cdr3_aa: CASSPRVMNTEAFF

j_call: TRBJ1-5
v_call: TRBV6-5
clone_size: .
d_call: .
cdr3_nt: TGTGCCAGCAGGCGGGGGGCTAACAATCAGCCCCAGCATTTT
cdr3_aa: CASRRGANNQPQHF

j_call: TRBJ2-7
v_call: TRBV7-3
clone_size: .
d_call: TRBD1
cdr3_nt: TGTGCCAGCAGCTTACAGGGCCGGACAGGGTTCGAGCAGTACTTC
cdr3_aa: CASSLQGRTGFEQYF

j_call: TRBJ2-1
v_call: TRBV29-1
clone_size: .
d_call: .
cdr3_nt: TGCAGCGTACAGGGACTATCCTACAATGAGCAGTTCTTC
cdr3_aa: CSVQGLSYNEQFF

j_call: TRBJ2-5
v_call: TRBV29-1
clone_size: .
d_call: .
cdr3_nt: TGCAGCGTTCGAGATAGTGGGACCCAGTACTTC
cdr3_aa: CSVRDSGTQYF

j_call: TRBJ2-2
v_call: TRBV19
clone_size: .
d_call: TRBD1
cdr3_nt: TGTGCCAGTACCTTGGGACAGGGGAAAACCGGGGAGCTGTTTTTT
cdr3_aa: CASTLGQGKTGELFF

j_call: TRBJ1-2
v_call: TRBV28
clone_size: .
d_call: .
cdr3_nt: TGTGCCAGCAGTTCCCTATTGGGGCGCTACACCTTC
cdr3_aa: CASSSLLGRYTF